The 30 T cell receptor beta chains below all came from one sample that was sequenced in a study of cytomegalovirus exposure and HLA in healthy donors. The assay was immunoSEQ multiplex PCR, and TCRdb's table has in-frame clones only and misses some. This table holds tens of thousands of clones, around 97% found once. Sequencing was performed on PBMCs. Receptors were obtained from a man younger than 35 in good health and CMV-seronegative.

The V gene is TRBV6-6, the J gene TRBJ1-1, with 7 bases that match TRBD1. CDR1 and CDR2 from the germline V gene are MNHNY and SVGAGI (reference sequence). The CDR3 is made up of 14 amino acids. Trimming cost V 4 bases and J 3 bases; bases outside gene matches: 5. The CDR3 protein is CASSLRQGDTEAFF. The CDR3 region has the DNA TGTGCCAGCAGTTTAAGACAGGGAGACACTGAAGCTTTCTTT.

The gene calls are TRBV4-1 and TRBJ2-1, with 8 bases lining up with TRBD1. The CDR3 contains 15 residues. After removal of 4 bases from V and 2 bases from J, the junction contained 4 bases not matched to a gene. From germline, CDR1 is MGHRA and CDR2 YSYEKL. DNA of the CDR3: TGCGCCAGCAGCCCCGGACAGGGAACCTACAATGAGCAGTTCTTC. Translating it yields CASSPGQGTYNEQFF.

The V gene is TRBV6-5, the J gene TRBJ1-1, with 9 bases identical to TRBD1. Unmatched junction bases numbered 2, after V lost 5 bases and J lost 1 base. Germline assignment: CDR1 MNHEY and CDR2 SVGAGI. The CDR3 length is 14 residues. The CDR3 region has the DNA TGTGCCAGCAGTGAGGGACAGGGGAACACTGAAGCTTTCTTT. Protein: CASSEGQGNTEAFF.

This clone was picked up one time. The J gene is TRBJ2-7, the V gene TRBV7-2; 10 bases match TRBD1. In germline, CDR1 is SGHTA, CDR2 FQGNSA. V dropped 6 bases and J dropped 0; count of bases not matched to a gene: 2. This CDR3 has 14 residues. In DNA, the CDR3 is TGTGCCAGCAGTCGGACAGGGGGCTCCTACGAGCAGTACTTC. Encoded protein: CASSRTGGSYEQYF. The variable domain in full, with the rest retrieved from reference TRBV7-2 and TRBJ2-7, is GAGVSQSPSNKVTEKGKDVELRCDPISGHTALYWYRQSLGQGLEFLIYFQGNSAPDKSGLPSDRFSAERTGGSVSTLTIQRTQQEDSAVYLCASSRTGGSYEQYFGPGTRLTVT.

The chain links TRBV2 to TRBJ2-1, with 9 bases aligning to TRBD2. Germline V lookup: CDR1 SNHLY, CDR2 FYNNEI. V shed 6 bases, J shed 4 bases, and the junction held 10 bases outside the gene matches. The CDR3 spans 16 residues. The CDR3 coding sequence is TGTGCCAGCAGCGGGGGCGGGAGGGGTCTATACAATGAGCAGTTCTTC. Its translation: CASSGGGRGLYNEQFF.

This clone was seen just once. V usage is TRBV14 and J usage is TRBJ2-7, with D hard to call. This CDR3 region has 15 residues. The germline V and J ends were trimmed by 1 base and 2 bases, with 12 bases remaining between them. The germline V gene encodes CDR1 SGHDN and CDR2 FVKESK. The CDR3 here is CASSQGRTDPYEQYF. DNA for the CDR3: TGTGCCAGCAGCCAAGGCAGAACAGACCCCTACGAGCAGTACTTC.

The chain combines TRBV2 with TRBJ1-5; D might be TRBD1 (5 bases). With 5 bases removed from V and 0 bases from J, the gap between germline ends came to 11 bases. The CDR3 is 15 amino acids. CDR1 and CDR2 from the germline V gene are SNHLY and FYNNEI. CDR3 region: CASSLTAFSNQPQHF. In DNA, the CDR3 is TGTGCCAGCAGTCTGACAGCGTTTAGCAATCAGCCCCAGCATTTT.

The rearrangement uses TRBV7-8 and TRBJ1-3; D not certain. Between the trimmed V and J ends, which lost 5 bases and 0 bases, there was a span of 8 bases. The CDR3 is made up of 14 amino acids. Looked up from germline, CDR1 is SGHVS and CDR2 is FQNEAQ. This CDR3 is CASSQAGSGNTIYF. CDR3 in DNA: TGTGCCAGCAGCCAGGCCGGCTCTGGAAACACCATATATTTT.

The chain recombines TRBV7-9 with TRBJ2-2; no clear D gene. This CDR3 spans 13 amino acids. V was shortened by 8 bases and J by 15 bases, with 22 bases between the two germline ends. CDR1 is SEHNR and CDR2 is FQNEAQ in the germline V gene (reference sequence). The CDR3 region is CASSAYTAEELFF. The CDR3 DNA reads TGTGCCAGCTCAGCTTATACGGCTGAGGAATTGTTTTTT.

This chain connects TRBV5-8 to TRBJ1-1; possible D gene TRBD1, 5 bases. Trimming left V 4 bases short and J 0 bases short, with 10 bases between. Germline assignment: CDR1 SGHTS and CDR2 YDEGEE. This CDR3 is built from 14 residues. CDR3 sequence reads: CASSPTAMNTEAFF. DNA of the CDR3: TGTGCCAGCAGCCCGACAGCTATGAACACTGAAGCTTTCTTT. Together with reference TRBV5-8 and TRBJ1-1, the CDR3 gives the full variable domain: EAGVTQSPTHLIKTRGQQATLRCSPISGHTSVYWYQQALGLGLQFLLWYDEGEERNRGNFPPRFSGRQFPNYSSELNVNALELEDSALYLCASSPTAMNTEAFFGQGTRLTVV.

The chain joins TRBV19 to TRBJ2-1; D unresolved. Trimming left V 3 bases short and J 6 bases short, with 9 bases between. Germline V gives CDR1 LNHDA, CDR2 SQIVND (reference sequence). CDR3 length equals 13 residues. The CDR3 nucleotides read TGTGCCAGTAGTATTAGTTTGAGCAATGAGCAGTTCTTC. It encodes CASSISLSNEQFF.

J is TRBJ1-2 and V is TRBV6-1; D possibly corresponds to TRBD1 (6 bases). Trimming pared 2 bases from V and 2 bases from J, leaving 12 bases between. Germline assignment: CDR1 MNHNS and CDR2 SASEGT. The CDR3 is made up of 15 amino acids. Here the CDR3 DNA reads TGTGCCAGCAGTGAATCGGGCCAGGGGAACTATGGCTACACCTTC. It translates to CASSESGQGNYGYTF.

J is TRBJ1-1 and V is TRBV19; TRBD1 matches at 7 bases. Germline CDR1 reads LNHDA; CDR2 reads SQIVND (reference sequence). The CDR3 is made up of 14 amino acids. The junction had 10 bases not matched to a gene; V was cut back by 7 bases and J by 5 bases. This chain's CDR3 is CASNNRDRGTEAFF. DNA for the CDR3: TGTGCCAGTAACAACCGGGACAGAGGGACTGAAGCTTTCTTT.

The genes are TRBV28 and TRBJ1-5; TRBD1 agrees at 7 bases. V gave up 4 bases and J gave up 11 bases; unmatched junction bases: 8. CDR1 is MDHEN and CDR2 is SYDVKM in the germline V gene. The CDR3 is made up of 13 amino acids. The CDR3 coding sequence is TGTGCCAGCAGTTCACATACAGGGGTGACCCAGCATTTT. It yields the protein CASSSHTGVTQHF. The whole variable domain, remainder taken from reference TRBV28 and TRBJ1-5, is DVKVTQSSRYLVKRTGEKVFLECVQDMDHENMFWYRQDPGLGLRLIYFSYDVKMKEKGDIPEGYSVSREKKERFSLILESASTNQTSMYLCASSSHTGVTQHFGDGTRLSIL.

The rearrangement uses TRBV4-2 and TRBJ1-6, with 7 bases fitting TRBD1. The V gene's germline CDR1 is LGHNA and CDR2 YNFKEQ. Germline trimming cut 0 bases from V and 0 bases from J; bases unmatched to any gene: 11. The CDR3 is 20 residues long. The CDR3 nucleotides read TGTGCCAGCAGCCAAGACCGAGTACAGGGGACGAGCTCCTATAATTCACCCCTCCACTTT. This sequence encodes CASSQDRVQGTSSYNSPLHF.

The CDR3 DNA follows: TGTGCCAGCAGTTACTTGGGGACAGGGGCTGGAAACACCATATATTTT. This encodes CASSYLGTGAGNTIYF. The rearrangement links TRBV6-6 to TRBJ1-3, with 10 bases that match TRBD1. The CDR3 spans 16 residues. CDR1 is MNHNY and CDR2 is SVGAGI in the germline V gene (reference sequence). V was pared by 1 base and J by 2 bases, with 2 bases of the junction left unmatched.

This chain uses TRBV6-1 with TRBJ2-1; no clear D. CDR3 length: 12 amino acids. Trimming stripped 4 bases from V and 6 bases from J, with 7 bases between. The germline V gene has CDR1 MNHNS and CDR2 SASEGT. CDR3 sequence reads: CASSGLRNEQFF. The CDR3 DNA reads TGTGCCAGCAGTGGACTCCGCAATGAGCAGTTCTTC.

The DNA of the CDR3 is TGTGCCAGTAGTCTAAGCGGTGTCTATAGCAATCAGCCCCAGCATTTT. This codes for CASSLSGVYSNQPQHF. The chain uses TRBV19 and TRBJ1-5; D unclear. The germline CDR1 and CDR2 sequences are LNHDA and SQIVND (reference sequence). The CDR3 is 16 amino acids. Trimming cost V 5 bases and J 0 bases, with 14 bases left between them.

This chain joins TRBV10-3 and TRBJ1-5; no firm D call. Looked up from germline, CDR1 is ENHRY and CDR2 is SYGVKD. With 10 bases removed from V and 1 base from J, the gap between germline ends came to 17 bases. The CDR3 length is 15 residues. The CDR3 protein is CATRNTGASNQPQHF. CDR3 bases: TGTGCCACTCGTAACACGGGTGCCAGCAATCAGCCCCAGCATTTT.

J is TRBJ2-7 and V is TRBV6-6; no clear D. V was cut by 2 bases and J by 2 bases, with 4 bases left in between. The CDR3 contains 12 residues. CDR1 is MNHNY, CDR2 SVGAGI, per germline (reference sequence). CDR3 bases: TGTGCCAGCAGTTACGGGCCCTACGAGCAGTACTTC. Its protein product is CASSYGPYEQYF.

The chain links TRBV4-1 to TRBJ1-2, with 12 bases lining up with TRBD1. The germline V gene encodes CDR1 MGHRA and CDR2 YSYEKL. The CDR3 loop spans 16 amino acids. The V segment lost 3 bases and the J segment 5 bases; nucleotides outside the gene matches: 7. In nucleotides, the CDR3 is TGCGCCAGCAGCCACCCCCGGGACAGGGGGCGTTATGGCTACACCTTC. As protein: CASSHPRDRGRYGYTF.

The chain links TRBV6-5 to TRBJ2-5; 9 positions match TRBD1. The CDR3 sequence is 15 residues long. V was clipped by 4 bases and J by 3 bases; unmatched bases: 6. Germline lookup yields CDR1 MNHEY and CDR2 SVGAGI. CDR3 DNA: TGTGCCAGCAGTTGGGGGGACAGGGAGGAAGAGACCCAGTACTTC. Protein: CASSWGDREEETQYF.

The rearrangement links TRBV18 to TRBJ2-5, with a weak D call TRBD1 (6 bases). The V end was cut by 3 bases, the J end by 4 bases, with 12 bases between. Germline V gene sequence: CDR1 KGHSH, CDR2 LQKENI. This CDR3 contains 14 residues. CDR3 sequence: CASSPQGPPETQYF. Here the CDR3 DNA reads TGTGCCAGCTCACCTCAGGGGCCACCAGAGACCCAGTACTTC.

In the case of this clone: The junction departs from germline at one end; a sequencing error may be responsible. The same CDR3 also results from other DNA sequences found in this sample. This chain uses TRBV6-1 with TRBJ1-1, with TRBD1 identical over 8 bases. Germline V gene sequence: CDR1 MNHNS, CDR2 SASEGT. The length of the CDR3 is 14 residues. DNA for the CDR3: TGTGCCAGCAGTGAAGGGTCAGGGGGCACTGAGGCTTTCTTT. Amino acid sequence: CASSEGSGGTEAFF.

V gene TRBV18 combines with J gene TRBJ1-1, with D possibly matching TRBD1 (5 bases). Per germline, CDR1 KGHSH and CDR2 LQKENI. The CDR3 contains 13 residues. Trimming left V 4 bases short and J 3 bases short, with 9 bases between. CDR3 protein: CASSHGGDTEAFF. The CDR3 DNA is TGTGCCAGCTCACACGGGGGGGACACTGAAGCTTTCTTT.

J is TRBJ1-1 and V is TRBV29-1, with a weak D call TRBD1 (6 bases). This CDR3 contains 12 residues. The V end lost 6 bases, the J end lost 5 bases, and 13 bases lay between the germline ends. Germline V lookup: CDR1 SQVTM, CDR2 ANQGSEA. CDR3 sequence (DNA): TGCAGCGTGGGGGGGACAAAAACTGAAGCTTTCTTT. It is translated as CSVGGTKTEAFF.

The gene calls are TRBV10-3 and TRBJ1-1, with D possibly TRBD1 on 6 matching bases. Germline values: CDR1 ENHRY, CDR2 SYGVKD. This CDR3 region has 14 residues. V dropped 2 bases and J dropped 0 bases, with 7 bases sitting between them. The CDR3 sequence is CAISERDMNTEAFF. The CDR3 nucleotides are TGTGCCATCAGTGAGAGGGACATGAACACTGAAGCTTTCTTT.

The chain has TRBV7-8 and TRBJ1-2; 8 bases map to TRBD1. The V segment lost 1 base and the J segment 7 bases; nucleotides outside the gene matches: 5. CDR1 is SGHVS and CDR2 is FQNEAQ in the germline V gene. The CDR3 is made up of 14 amino acids. CDR3 sequence reads: CASSLGQGLGGYTF. DNA of the CDR3: TGTGCCAGCAGCTTAGGACAGGGGTTAGGTGGCTACACCTTC.

By its share, this clone is medium-sized. The CDR3 reads CASTFGLSYEQYF. The CDR3 coding sequence is TGTGCCAGCACTTTCGGTCTCTCCTACGAGCAGTACTTC. The chain joins TRBV6-1 to TRBJ2-7; D gene uncertain. Germline V gene data show CDR1 as MNHNS and CDR2 as SASEGT. The length of the CDR3 is 13 residues. V lost 7 bases to trimming and J lost 0 bases, with 10 bases between them.

The rearrangement joins TRBV5-1 to TRBJ1-2, with 9 positions matching TRBD1. Germline V CDR1 and CDR2: SGHRS, YFSETQ. V trimming: 0 bases; J trimming: 6 bases; junction bases outside the gene matches: 3. The CDR3 consists of 14 residues. CDR3: CASSLVDRGHGYTF. CDR3 sequence (DNA): TGCGCCAGCAGCTTGGTGGACAGGGGTCATGGCTACACCTTC.